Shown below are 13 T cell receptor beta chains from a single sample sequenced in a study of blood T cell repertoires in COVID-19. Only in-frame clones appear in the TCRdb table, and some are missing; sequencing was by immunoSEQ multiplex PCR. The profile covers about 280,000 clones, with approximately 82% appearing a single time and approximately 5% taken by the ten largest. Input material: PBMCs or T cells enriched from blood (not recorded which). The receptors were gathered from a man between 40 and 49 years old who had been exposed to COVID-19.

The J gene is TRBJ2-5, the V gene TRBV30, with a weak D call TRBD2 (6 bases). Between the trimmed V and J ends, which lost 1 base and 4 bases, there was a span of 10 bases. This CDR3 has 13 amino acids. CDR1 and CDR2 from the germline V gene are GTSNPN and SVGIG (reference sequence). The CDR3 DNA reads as TGTGCCTGGAGTGGGGGGACTGTAGAGACCCAGTACTTC. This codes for CAWSGGTVETQYF. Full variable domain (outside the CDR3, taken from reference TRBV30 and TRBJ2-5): SQTIHQWPATLVQPVGSPLSLECTVEGTSNPNLYWYRQAAGRGLQLLFYSVGIGQISSEVPQNLSASRPQDRQFILSSKKLLLSDSGFYLCAWSGGTVETQYFGPGTRLLVL.

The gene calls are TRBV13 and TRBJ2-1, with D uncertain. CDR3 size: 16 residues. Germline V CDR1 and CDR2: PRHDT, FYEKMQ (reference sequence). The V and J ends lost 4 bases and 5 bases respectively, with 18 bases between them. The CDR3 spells CASSSPIRSRHNEQFF. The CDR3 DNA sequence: TGTGCCAGCAGCTCCCCGATCCGGTCCCGTCACAATGAGCAGTTCTTC. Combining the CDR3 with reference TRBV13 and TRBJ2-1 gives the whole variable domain AAGVIQSPRHLIKEKRETATLKCYPIPRHDTVYWYQQGPGQDPQFLISFYEKMQSDKGSIPDRFSAQQFSDYHSELNMSSLELGDSALYFCASSSPIRSRHNEQFFGPGTRLTVL.

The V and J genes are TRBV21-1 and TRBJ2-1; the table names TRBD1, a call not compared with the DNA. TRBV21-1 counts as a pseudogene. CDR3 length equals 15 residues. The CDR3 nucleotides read TGTGCCAGCAGCAAAGCGGGCGACAGGGTAAATGAGCAGTTCTTC. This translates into CASSKAGDRVNEQFF.

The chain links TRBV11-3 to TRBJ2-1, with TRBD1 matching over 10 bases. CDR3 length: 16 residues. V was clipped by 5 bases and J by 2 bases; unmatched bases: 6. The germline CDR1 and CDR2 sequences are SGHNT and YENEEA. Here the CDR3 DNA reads TGTGCCAGCAGCCCCCGGGACAGGGGCGCCTACAATGAGCAGTTCTTC. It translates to CASSPRDRGAYNEQFF.

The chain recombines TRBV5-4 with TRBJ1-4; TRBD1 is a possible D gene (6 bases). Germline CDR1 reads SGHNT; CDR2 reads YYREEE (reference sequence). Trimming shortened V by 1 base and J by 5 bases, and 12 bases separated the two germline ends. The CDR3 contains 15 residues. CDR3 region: CASSLMGGANEKLFF. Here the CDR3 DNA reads TGTGCCAGCAGCTTGATGGGGGGGGCGAATGAAAAACTGTTTTTT. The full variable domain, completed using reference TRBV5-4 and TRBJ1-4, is ETGVTQSPTHLIKTRGQQVTLRCSSQSGHNTVSWYQQALGQGPQFIFQYYREEENGRGNFPPRFSGLQFPNYSSELNVNALELDDSALYLCASSLMGGANEKLFFGSGTQLSVL.

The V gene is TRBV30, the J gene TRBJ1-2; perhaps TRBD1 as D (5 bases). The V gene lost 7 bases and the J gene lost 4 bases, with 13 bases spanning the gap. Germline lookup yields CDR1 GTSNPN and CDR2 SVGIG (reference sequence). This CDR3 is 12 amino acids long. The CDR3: CALTGSLYGYTF. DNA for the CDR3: TGTGCCTTAACAGGATCCCTCTATGGCTACACCTTC.

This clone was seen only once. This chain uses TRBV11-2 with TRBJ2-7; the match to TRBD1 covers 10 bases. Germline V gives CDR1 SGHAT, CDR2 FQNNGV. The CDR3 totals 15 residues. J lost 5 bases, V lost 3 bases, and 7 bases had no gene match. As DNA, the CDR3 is TGTGCCAGCAGCTTGGCCGGGACAGGGGTACACGAGCAGTACTTC. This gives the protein CASSLAGTGVHEQYF.

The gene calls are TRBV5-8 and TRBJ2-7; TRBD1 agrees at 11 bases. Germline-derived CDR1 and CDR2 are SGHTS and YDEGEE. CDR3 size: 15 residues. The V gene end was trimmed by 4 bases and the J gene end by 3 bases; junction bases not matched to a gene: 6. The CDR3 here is CASSPPGTGGYEQYF. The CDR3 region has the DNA TGTGCCAGCAGCCCCCCCGGGACAGGGGGCTACGAGCAGTACTTC.

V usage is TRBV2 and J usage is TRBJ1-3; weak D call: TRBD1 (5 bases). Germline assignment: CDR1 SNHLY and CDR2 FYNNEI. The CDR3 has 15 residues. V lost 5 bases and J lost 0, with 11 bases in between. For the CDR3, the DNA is TGTGCCAGCAGTCCGTCGGGGGGCTCTGGAAACACCATATATTTT. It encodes CASSPSGGSGNTIYF.

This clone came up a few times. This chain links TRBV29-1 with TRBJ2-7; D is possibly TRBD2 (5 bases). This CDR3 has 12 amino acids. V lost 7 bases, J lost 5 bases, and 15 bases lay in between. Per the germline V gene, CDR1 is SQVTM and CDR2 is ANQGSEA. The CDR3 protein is CSGIEGSDEQYF. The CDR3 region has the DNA TGCAGCGGGATAGAGGGTTCGGACGAGCAGTACTTC.

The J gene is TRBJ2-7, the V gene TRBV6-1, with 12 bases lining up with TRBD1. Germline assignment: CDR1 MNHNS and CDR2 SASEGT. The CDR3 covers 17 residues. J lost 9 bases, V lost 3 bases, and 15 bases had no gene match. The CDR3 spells CASSDPIRDRGRRGQYF. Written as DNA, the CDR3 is TGTGCCAGCAGTGACCCGATTCGGGACAGGGGGCGCCGGGGGCAGTACTTC.

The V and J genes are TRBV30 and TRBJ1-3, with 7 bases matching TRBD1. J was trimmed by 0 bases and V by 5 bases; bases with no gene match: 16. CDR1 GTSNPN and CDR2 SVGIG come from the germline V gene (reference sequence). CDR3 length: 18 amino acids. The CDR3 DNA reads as TGTGCCTGGGCCCTGGGCGGGACAGTCTTACTCTCTGGAAACACCATATATTTT. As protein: CAWALGGTVLLSGNTIYF.

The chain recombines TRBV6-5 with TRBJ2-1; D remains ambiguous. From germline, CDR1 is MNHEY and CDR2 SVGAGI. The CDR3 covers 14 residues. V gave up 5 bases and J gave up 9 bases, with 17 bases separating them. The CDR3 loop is CASSLSFQVGEQFF. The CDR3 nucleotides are TGTGCCAGCAGTCTCAGCTTTCAGGTCGGTGAGCAGTTCTTC.